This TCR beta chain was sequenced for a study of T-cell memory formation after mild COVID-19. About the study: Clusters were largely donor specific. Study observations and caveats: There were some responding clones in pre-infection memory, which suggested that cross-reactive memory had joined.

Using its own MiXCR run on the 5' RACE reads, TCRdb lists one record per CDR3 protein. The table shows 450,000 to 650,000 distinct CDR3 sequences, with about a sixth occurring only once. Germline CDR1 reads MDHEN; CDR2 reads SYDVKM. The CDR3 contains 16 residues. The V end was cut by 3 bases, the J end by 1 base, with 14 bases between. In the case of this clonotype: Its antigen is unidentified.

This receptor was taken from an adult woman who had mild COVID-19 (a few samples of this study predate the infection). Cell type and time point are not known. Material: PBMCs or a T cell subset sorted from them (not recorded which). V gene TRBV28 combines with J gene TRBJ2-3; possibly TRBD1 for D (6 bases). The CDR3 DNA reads TGTGCCAGCAGTTTCTCAGGGGCTGGGGGCACAGATACGCAGTATTTT. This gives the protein CASSFSGAGGTDTQYF.